This T cell receptor beta chain was sequenced for a study of T cells in Graves' hyperthyroidism and ophthalmopathy. TCR beta CDR3 regions were amplified from RNA. The TCR CDR3 was amplified in a first-round RT-PCR using the HTBI primer set. TCRdb reprocessed the multiplex PCR reads via MiXCR and lists one record per CDR3 protein. The sample contains hundreds of thousands of distinct CDR3 sequences, roughly 46% of which appear only once. CDR1 is ENHRY, CDR2 SYGVKD, per germline. This CDR3 is built from 17 residues. This clonotype was counted only a few times. The antigen remains unidentified. An end of the junction does not agree with germline; a read error may underlie this. Study findings and constraints: Blood also held most thyroid clonotypes expanded beyond 0.001.

The TCR comes from a woman younger than 35 with Graves' hyperthyroidism. The sequencing sample was made of peripheral blood or thyroid tissue (not recorded which). The chain combines TRBV10-3 with TRBJ2-7; the match to TRBD1 covers 8 bases. CDR3 bases: TGTGCCAGCAGTGAAGGGTTTGGTGGACAGGGTATATACGAGCAGTACTTC. This sequence encodes CASSEGFGGQGIYEQYF.